One and the same sample provided the 32 T cell receptor beta chains below, sequenced in a study of T cells in localized non-small cell lung cancer. Data came from immunoSEQ multiplex PCR; TCRdb stores just in-frame clones and leaves some out. The data show around 9,600 clones, 85% to 90% seen once. Sequenced material: peripheral blood, taken before any cancer treatment. These receptors were collected from a female donor older than 55 with stage II squamous cell lung carcinoma.

Only a few counts were recorded for this clone. The CDR3 protein is CASYDREGEKLFF. The CDR3 nucleotides are TGTGCCAGCTATGACAGGGAGGGAGAAAAACTGTTTTTT. V usage is TRBV6-5 and J usage is TRBJ1-4; TRBD1 agrees at 7 bases. Germline V gene sequence: CDR1 MNHEY, CDR2 SVGAGI. The CDR3 has 13 amino acids. V lost 8 bases to trimming and J lost 8 bases; unmatched junction nucleotides: 8.

This rearrangement joins TRBV6-1 to TRBJ1-2; D uncertain. V dropped 5 bases and J dropped 0 bases, with 10 bases sitting between them. The CDR3 runs 14 residues. From germline, CDR1 is MNHNS and CDR2 SASEGT. The CDR3, as DNA: TGTGCCAGCAGTCCCCTCGGCGCTAACTATGGCTACACCTTC. Encoded protein: CASSPLGANYGYTF.

The V call is TRBV19, the J call TRBJ2-2; D possibly corresponds to TRBD2 (6 bases). Germline V gives CDR1 LNHDA, CDR2 SQIVND (reference sequence). Deletions cut 6 bases from V and 5 bases from J, with 13 bases between. The length of the CDR3 is 14 residues. CDR3 DNA: TGTGCCAGTAGGGAGGGAACGGGTACCGGGGAGCTGTTTTTT. Its translation is CASREGTGTGELFF.

This chain uses TRBV5-4 with TRBJ1-6; the match to TRBD1 covers 10 bases. Losses at the gene ends were 4 bases for V and 7 bases for J; bases not matched to a gene: 8. The CDR3 consists of 16 residues. Germline CDR1 reads SGHNT; CDR2 reads YYREEE (reference sequence). CDR3 sequence: CASSPSDRGENSPLHF. CDR3 nucleotides: TGTGCCAGCAGCCCCTCGGACAGGGGGGAAAATTCACCCCTCCACTTT.

The chain employs TRBV7-9 and TRBJ1-2, with 9 bases that match TRBD1. Trimming took 4 bases from V and 5 from J; bases not matched to a gene: 5. The CDR3 is 14 amino acids. Germline V CDR1 and CDR2: SEHNR, FQNEAQ (reference sequence). The CDR3: CASSWDREGYGYTF. The CDR3 coding sequence is TGTGCCAGCAGCTGGGACAGGGAGGGGTATGGCTACACCTTC.

The J gene is TRBJ2-3, the V gene TRBV2; weak D call: TRBD2 (6 bases). Germline loops: CDR1 SNHLY, CDR2 FYNNEI. The CDR3 length is 14 residues. V was pared by 8 bases and J by 2 bases, with 14 bases between. CDR3 loop: CASQGGVNTDTQYF. Here the CDR3 DNA reads TGTGCCAGCCAGGGCGGGGTAAACACAGATACGCAGTATTTT.

V gene TRBV11-2 combines with J gene TRBJ1-1; D is uncertain. Trimming cost V 3 bases and J 6 bases, with 8 bases left between them. Looked up from germline, CDR1 is SGHAT and CDR2 is FQNNGV. The CDR3 consists of 12 residues. Here the CDR3 DNA reads TGTGCCAGCAGCTTTTACATGGCTGAAGCTTTCTTT. This encodes CASSFYMAEAFF.

This chain connects TRBV9 to TRBJ2-1, with TRBD2 matching over 10 bases. Germline V lookup: CDR1 SGDLS, CDR2 YYNGEE. The CDR3 runs 16 residues. Germline trimming cut 0 bases from V and 10 bases from J; bases unmatched to any gene: 10. The DNA of the CDR3 is TGTGCCAGCAGCGTAGTCTCTAGCGGGGGCCCCGCGGAGCAGTTCTTC. As protein: CASSVVSSGGPAEQFF.

The CDR3 DNA is TGTGCCAGTAGGGCGACAGTTCTGGAGACCCAGTACTTC. It codes for CASRATVLETQYF. The chain recombines TRBV19 with TRBJ2-5; D perhaps matches TRBD1 (5 bases). CDR3 length equals 13 residues. Germline V lookup: CDR1 LNHDA, CDR2 SQIVND (reference sequence). The V end lost 6 bases, the J end lost 5 bases, and 13 bases lay between the germline ends.

This rearrangement joins TRBV28 to TRBJ1-5, with D perhaps matching TRBD1 (5 bases). Germline-derived CDR1 and CDR2 are MDHEN and SYDVKM. This CDR3 region has 15 residues. The germline V and J ends were trimmed by 5 bases and 2 bases, with 13 bases remaining between them. The CDR3 sequence: CASSVGALGNQPQHF. The CDR3 nucleotides are TGTGCCAGCAGTGTAGGGGCCCTGGGCAATCAGCCCCAGCATTTT.

The rearrangement links TRBV6-1 to TRBJ2-2; a weak D match, TRBD1 (6 bases). The germline V gene has CDR1 MNHNS and CDR2 SASEGT. CDR3 length: 15 residues. Trimming shortened V by 6 bases and J by 0 bases, and 11 bases separated the two germline ends. The CDR3: CASRLYRANTGELFF. The CDR3 DNA reads as TGTGCCAGCAGATTGTACAGGGCGAACACCGGGGAGCTGTTTTTT.

The chain links TRBV5-1 to TRBJ2-1; D call uncertain. From germline, CDR1 is SGHRS and CDR2 YFSETQ. The length of the CDR3 is 19 residues. Trimming stripped 1 base from V and 0 bases from J, with 20 bases between. CDR3: CASSLPASALTSSYNEQFF. The CDR3 nucleotides are TGCGCCAGCAGCTTGCCCGCAAGCGCCCTCACGAGCTCCTACAATGAGCAGTTCTTC.

The chain links TRBV10-3 to TRBJ1-2; TRBD1 agrees at 7 bases. The V gene end was trimmed by 4 bases and the J gene end by 0 bases; junction bases not matched to a gene: 2. The CDR3 is 14 residues long. CDR1 is ENHRY and CDR2 is SYGVKD in the germline V gene. The DNA for the CDR3 is TGTGCCATCAGTGGAGGGACAGCTAACTATGGCTACACCTTC. Translating it yields CAISGGTANYGYTF.

The chain is built from TRBV18 and TRBJ2-3, with TRBD2 matching over 7 bases. Germline CDR1 KGHSH, CDR2 LQKENI. The trim removed 1 base at V and 4 bases at J, leaving 8 bases unmatched. This CDR3 region has 16 residues. The DNA of the CDR3 is TGTGCCAGCTCACCACTGGGAGGGCCGGTGTCAGATACGCAGTATTTT. Protein sequence: CASSPLGGPVSDTQYF. Looking up the rest from reference TRBV18 and TRBJ2-3 gives the full variable domain: NAGVMQNPRHLVRRRGQEARLRCSPMKGHSHVYWYRQLPEEGLKFMVYLQKENIIDESGMPKERFSAEFPKEGPSILRIQQVVRGDSAAYFCASSPLGGPVSDTQYFGPGTRLTVL.

The rearrangement uses TRBV9 and TRBJ2-2; D is undetermined. V was cut by 2 bases and J by 8 bases, with 4 bases left in between. This CDR3 is 11 amino acids long. Germline CDR1 SGDLS, CDR2 YYNGEE. CDR3 sequence (DNA): TGTGCCAGCAGCGTTAGAGGGGAGCTGTTTTTT. Residues: CASSVRGELFF.

The CDR3 loop reads CASRPSGEEGYEQFF. The CDR3 DNA reads as TGTGCCAGCAGGCCAAGCGGGGAGGAGGGGTATGAGCAGTTCTTC. The chain is built from TRBV27 and TRBJ2-1, with 7 bases lining up with TRBD2. CDR1 is MNHEY, CDR2 SMNVEV, per germline (reference sequence). The CDR3 length is 15 residues. The V and J ends lost 6 bases and 8 bases, in that order; junction bases with no gene match: 13.

The rearrangement links TRBV10-3 to TRBJ1-2; a possible D gene is TRBD1 (5 bases). The ends were cut back, 2 bases at V and 6 bases at J, with 10 bases in the middle. This CDR3 is built from 13 residues. Germline V gives CDR1 ENHRY, CDR2 SYGVKD. In DNA, the CDR3 is TGTGCCATCAGTGAGCGCGCAGGGAATGGCTACACCTTC. Its protein is CAISERAGNGYTF.

The J gene is TRBJ2-1, the V gene TRBV5-1; TRBD2 aligns across 7 bases. The CDR3 loop spans 15 amino acids. Germline V gene sequence: CDR1 SGHRS, CDR2 YFSETQ. V lost 4 bases and J lost 6; bases outside the gene matches: 10. The CDR3 protein is CASSLRSSGPNEQFF. CDR3 nucleotide sequence: TGCGCCAGCAGCCTTCGGTCTAGCGGTCCCAATGAGCAGTTCTTC.

This rearrangement joins TRBV6-5 to TRBJ2-5; D unresolved. Germline lookup yields CDR1 MNHEY and CDR2 SVGAGI. The ends were cut back, 5 bases at V and 5 bases at J, with 18 bases in the middle. The CDR3 is 15 amino acids. The CDR3 reads CASSLSENPSETQYF. CDR3 bases: TGTGCCAGCAGTCTGTCGGAGAACCCCTCGGAGACCCAGTACTTC.

J is TRBJ2-1 and V is TRBV19; TRBD2 matches at 12 bases. The germline V gene has CDR1 LNHDA and CDR2 SQIVND (reference sequence). CDR3 size: 15 residues. V shed 7 bases, J shed 5 bases, and the junction held 6 bases outside the gene matches. The CDR3 reads CASTRLAGENNEQFF. CDR3 DNA sequence: TGTGCCAGTACCCGACTAGCGGGGGAGAACAATGAGCAGTTCTTC.

This chain's CDR3 is CASSPGPDTQYF. The CDR3 DNA follows: TGTGCCAGCAGCCCCGGGCCAGATACGCAGTATTTT. V gene TRBV7-9 combines with J gene TRBJ2-3; D unresolved. Trimming left V 5 bases short and J 4 bases short, with 7 bases between. The germline CDR1 and CDR2 sequences are SEHNR and FQNEAQ (reference sequence). The CDR3 has 12 residues.

CDR3 residues: CASSQDLRLAGGNEQFF. DNA for the CDR3: TGCGCCAGCAGCCAAGATCTAAGACTAGCGGGGGGTAATGAGCAGTTCTTC. This chain joins TRBV4-1 and TRBJ2-1; TRBD2 aligns across 13 bases. Germline-derived CDR1 and CDR2 are MGHRA and YSYEKL. V dropped 0 bases and J dropped 7; count of bases not matched to a gene: 6. This CDR3 is 17 amino acids long.

CDR3 nucleotide sequence: TGTGCCAGCAGCCTCATCCCAGGCGCCACCTACGAGCAGTACTTC. Its protein is CASSLIPGATYEQYF. This chain links TRBV7-2 with TRBJ2-7, with D uncertain. In germline, CDR1 is SGHTA, CDR2 FQGNSA. V was cut by 5 bases and J by 2 bases, with 16 bases left in between. The CDR3 runs 15 residues. Supplemented by reference TRBV7-2 and TRBJ2-7, the full variable domain reads GAGVSQSPSNKVTEKGKDVELRCDPISGHTALYWYRQSLGQGLEFLIYFQGNSAPDKSGLPSDRFSAERTGGSVSTLTIQRTQQEDSAVYLCASSLIPGATYEQYFGPGTRLTVT.

This chain connects TRBV23-1 to TRBJ2-2; tentatively, D is TRBD2 (6 bases). TRBV23-1 is an ORF; its function is uncertain. This CDR3 is built from 16 residues. Trimming shortened V by 8 bases and J by 5 bases, and 21 bases separated the two germline ends. The CDR3 loop reads CASHIPRGRETGELFF. The CDR3 DNA reads as TGCGCCAGCCATATTCCTCGTGGACGGGAGACCGGGGAGCTGTTTTTT.

Note on this clone: The junction and the germline gene differ at one end; a read error may be behind it. The chain combines TRBV19 with TRBJ1-2; D may be TRBD1 (5 bases). This CDR3 region has 15 residues. Per germline, CDR1 LNHDA and CDR2 SQIVND (reference sequence). CDR3 nucleotides: TGTGCCAGTAGGCCCCTCACAGGCTCCCTCTATCGCTACACCTTC. Amino acid sequence: CASRPLTGSLYRYTF.

The rearrangement links TRBV19 to TRBJ2-1; TRBD2 matches at 7 bases. Germline V gene sequence: CDR1 LNHDA, CDR2 SQIVND (reference sequence). The CDR3 runs 15 residues. V dropped 6 bases and J dropped 0; count of bases not matched to a gene: 5. CDR3 protein: CASSNLAASYNEQFF. In DNA, the CDR3 is TGTGCCAGTAGCAACCTAGCGGCCTCCTACAATGAGCAGTTCTTC.

The chain combines TRBV10-3 with TRBJ2-1; 8 positions agree with TRBD2. Germline V gene sequence: CDR1 ENHRY, CDR2 SYGVKD. V shed 8 bases, J shed 9 bases, and the junction held 12 bases outside the gene matches. This CDR3 comprises 14 residues. CDR3 coding DNA: TGTGCCATCGGGGTCGGGAGGGCTTTCGGTGAGCAGTTCTTC. Its protein product is CAIGVGRAFGEQFF.

The chain joins TRBV11-2 to TRBJ1-6; D unresolved. The V end was cut by 3 bases, the J end by 10 bases, with 7 bases between. CDR1 is SGHAT and CDR2 is FQNNGV in the germline V gene. The CDR3 totals 12 residues. The DNA for the CDR3 is TGTGCCAGCAGCTTCCCCCGGTCACCCCTCCACTTT. It is translated as CASSFPRSPLHF.

This clone was observed once. This chain uses TRBV4-2 with TRBJ2-3, with 8 bases identical to TRBD2. The CDR3 contains 17 residues. Germline V lookup: CDR1 LGHNA, CDR2 YNFKEQ. With 0 bases clipped from V and 5 bases from J, the junction kept 10 bases outside the gene matches. CDR3 sequence reads: CASSQDSRGGYVDTQYF. CDR3 nucleotides: TGTGCCAGCAGCCAAGATTCCCGGGGGGGTTATGTAGATACGCAGTATTTT.

The chain has TRBV6-5 and TRBJ2-1; D remains unclear. This CDR3 contains 16 residues. V shed 2 bases and J shed 7 bases, with 18 bases lying between them. The germline CDR1 and CDR2 sequences are MNHEY and SVGAGI. The CDR3 region has the DNA TGTGCCAGCAGTTACCAATTCGACTCCTCTCGTAATGAGCAGTTCTTC. Its protein product is CASSYQFDSSRNEQFF.

V usage is TRBV19 and J usage is TRBJ2-5; D perhaps matches TRBD2 (5 bases). From germline, CDR1 is LNHDA and CDR2 SQIVND (reference sequence). This CDR3 contains 12 residues. V lost 8 bases and J 2 bases, leaving 9 bases between the germline ends. DNA for the CDR3: TGTGCCAGTTCGGGGAATCAAGAGACCCAGTACTTC. The encoded protein is CASSGNQETQYF. The full variable domain, rest sourced from reference TRBV19 and TRBJ2-5, is DGGITQSPKYLFRKEGQNVTLSCEQNLNHDAMYWYRQDPGQGLRLIYYSQIVNDFQKGDIAEGYSVSREKKESFPLTVTSAQKNPTAFYLCASSGNQETQYFGPGTRLLVL.

Comment on this clone: Relative to the germline gene, one junction end is altered; a read error may explain this. Other DNA sequences of this sample code for an identical CDR3. The chain carries TRBV7-9 and TRBJ1-4; 10 positions agree with TRBD1. Germline-derived CDR1 and CDR2 are SEHNR and FQNEAQ (reference sequence). The CDR3 covers 15 residues. This CDR3 is CASSPGQGVGEKLFF. The CDR3 DNA reads as TGTGCCAGCAGCCCCGGACAGGGGGTGGGTGAAAAACTATTTTTT.